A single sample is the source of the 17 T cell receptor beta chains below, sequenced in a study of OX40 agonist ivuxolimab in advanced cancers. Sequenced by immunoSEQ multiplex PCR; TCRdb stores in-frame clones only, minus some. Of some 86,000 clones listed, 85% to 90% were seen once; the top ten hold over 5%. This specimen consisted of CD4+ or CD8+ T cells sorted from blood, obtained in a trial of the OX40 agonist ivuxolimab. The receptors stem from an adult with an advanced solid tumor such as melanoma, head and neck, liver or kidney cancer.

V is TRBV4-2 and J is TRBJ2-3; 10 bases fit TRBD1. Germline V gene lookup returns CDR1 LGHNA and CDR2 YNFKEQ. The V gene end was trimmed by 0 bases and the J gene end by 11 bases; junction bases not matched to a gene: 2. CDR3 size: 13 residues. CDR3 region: CASSQDRDRGQYF. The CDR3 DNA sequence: TGTGCCAGCAGCCAAGATAGGGACAGGGGGCAGTATTTT.

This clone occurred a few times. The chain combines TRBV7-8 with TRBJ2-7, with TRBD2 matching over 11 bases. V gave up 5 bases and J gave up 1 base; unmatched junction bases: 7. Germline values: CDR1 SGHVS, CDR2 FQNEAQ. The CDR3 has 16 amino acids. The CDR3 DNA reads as TGTGCCAGCAGCCCTTACAGACTAGCGGGGTCCTACGAGCAGTACTTC. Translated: CASSPYRLAGSYEQYF.

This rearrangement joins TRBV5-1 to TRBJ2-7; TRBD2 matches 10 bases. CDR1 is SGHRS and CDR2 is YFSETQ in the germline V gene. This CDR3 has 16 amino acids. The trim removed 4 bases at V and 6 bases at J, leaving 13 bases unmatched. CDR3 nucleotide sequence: TGCGCCAGCAGCCGGGGGGCTAGCGGGAGAAGAGGCGAGCAGTACTTC. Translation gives CASSRGASGRRGEQYF. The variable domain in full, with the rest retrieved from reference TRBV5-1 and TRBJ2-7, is KAGVTQTPRYLIKTRGQQVTLSCSPISGHRSVSWYQQTPGQGLQFLFEYFSETQRNKGNFPGRFSGRQFSNSRSEMNVSTLELGDSALYLCASSRGASGRRGEQYFGPGTRLTVT.

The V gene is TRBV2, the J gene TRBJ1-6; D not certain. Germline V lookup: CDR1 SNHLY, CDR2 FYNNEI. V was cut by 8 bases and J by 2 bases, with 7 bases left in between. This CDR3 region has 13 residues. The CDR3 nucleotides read TGTGCCAGCTCAACCACCTATAATTCACCCCTCCACTTT. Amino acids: CASSTTYNSPLHF.

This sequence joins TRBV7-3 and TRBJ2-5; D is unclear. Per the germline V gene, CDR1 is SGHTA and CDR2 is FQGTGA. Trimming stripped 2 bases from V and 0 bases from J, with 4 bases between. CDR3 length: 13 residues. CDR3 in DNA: TGTGCCAGCAGCTTATTCGACCAAGAGACCCAGTACTTC. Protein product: CASSLFDQETQYF.

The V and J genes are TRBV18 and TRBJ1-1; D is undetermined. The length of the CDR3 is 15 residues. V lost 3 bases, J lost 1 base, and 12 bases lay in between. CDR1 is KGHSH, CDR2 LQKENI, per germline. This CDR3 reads CASSPLSLTNTEAFF. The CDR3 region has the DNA TGTGCCAGCTCACCGCTTTCCCTTACGAACACTGAAGCTTTCTTT.

CDR3 residues: CASSPGGGGISGNTIYF. CDR3 nucleotides: TGTGCCAGCTCACCAGGGGGCGGAGGAATCTCTGGAAACACCATATATTTT. The rearrangement joins TRBV18 to TRBJ1-3; a possible D gene is TRBD1 (6 bases). Germline V lookup: CDR1 KGHSH, CDR2 LQKENI. Trimming cost V 2 bases and J 0 bases, with 14 bases left between them. The CDR3 sequence is 17 residues long. The entire variable domain, with the rest obtained from reference TRBV18 and TRBJ1-3, is as follows: NAGVMQNPRHLVRRRGQEARLRCSPMKGHSHVYWYRQLPEEGLKFMVYLQKENIIDESGMPKERFSAEFPKEGPSILRIQQVVRGDSAAYFCASSPGGGGISGNTIYFGEGSWLTVV.

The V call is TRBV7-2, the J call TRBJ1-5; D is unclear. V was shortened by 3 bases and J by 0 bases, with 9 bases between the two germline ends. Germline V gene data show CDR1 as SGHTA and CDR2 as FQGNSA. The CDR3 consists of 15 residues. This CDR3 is CASSLGDTSNQPQHF. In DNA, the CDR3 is TGTGCCAGCAGCTTGGGTGATACTAGCAATCAGCCCCAGCATTTT. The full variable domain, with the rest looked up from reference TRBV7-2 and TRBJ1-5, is GAGVSQSPSNKVTEKGKDVELRCDPISGHTALYWYRQSLGQGLEFLIYFQGNSAPDKSGLPSDRFSAERTGGSVSTLTIQRTQQEDSAVYLCASSLGDTSNQPQHFGDGTRLSIL.

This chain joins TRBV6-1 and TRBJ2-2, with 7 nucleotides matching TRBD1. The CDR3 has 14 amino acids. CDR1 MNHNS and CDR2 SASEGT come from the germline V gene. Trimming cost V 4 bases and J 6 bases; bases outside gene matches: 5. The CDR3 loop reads CASSVGTVPGELFF. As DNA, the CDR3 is TGTGCCAGCAGTGTCGGGACAGTCCCCGGGGAGCTGTTTTTT.

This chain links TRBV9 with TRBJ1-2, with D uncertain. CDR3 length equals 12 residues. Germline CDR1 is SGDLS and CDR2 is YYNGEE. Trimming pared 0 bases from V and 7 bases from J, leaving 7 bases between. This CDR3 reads CASSVVSGGYTF. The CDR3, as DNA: TGTGCCAGCAGCGTAGTCTCGGGTGGCTACACCTTC.

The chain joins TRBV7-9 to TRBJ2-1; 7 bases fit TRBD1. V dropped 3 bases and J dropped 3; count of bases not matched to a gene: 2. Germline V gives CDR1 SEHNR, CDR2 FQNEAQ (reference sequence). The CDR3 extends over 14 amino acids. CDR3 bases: TGTGCCAGCAGCTTCGACAGGGACTACAATGAGCAGTTCTTC. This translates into CASSFDRDYNEQFF. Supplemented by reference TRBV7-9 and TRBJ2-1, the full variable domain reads DTGVSQNPRHKITKRGQNVTFRCDPISEHNRLYWYRQTLGQGPEFLTYFQNEAQLEKSRLLSDRFSAERPKGSFSTLEIQRTEQGDSAMYLCASSFDRDYNEQFFGPGTRLTVL.

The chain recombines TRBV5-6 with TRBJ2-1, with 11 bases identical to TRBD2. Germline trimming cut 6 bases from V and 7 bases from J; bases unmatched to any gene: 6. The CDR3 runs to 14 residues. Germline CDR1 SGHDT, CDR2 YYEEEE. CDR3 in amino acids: CASKGLAEANEQFF. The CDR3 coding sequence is TGTGCCAGCAAGGGACTAGCGGAGGCAAATGAGCAGTTCTTC.

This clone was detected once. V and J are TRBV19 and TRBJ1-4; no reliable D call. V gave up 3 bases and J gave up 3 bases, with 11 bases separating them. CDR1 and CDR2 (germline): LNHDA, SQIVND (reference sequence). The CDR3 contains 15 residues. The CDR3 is CASSIRPGSNEKLFF. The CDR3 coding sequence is TGTGCCAGTAGTATTAGGCCAGGCTCTAATGAAAAACTGTTTTTT. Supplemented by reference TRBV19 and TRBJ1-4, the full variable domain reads DGGITQSPKYLFRKEGQNVTLSCEQNLNHDAMYWYRQDPGQGLRLIYYSQIVNDFQKGDIAEGYSVSREKKESFPLTVTSAQKNPTAFYLCASSIRPGSNEKLFFGSGTQLSVL.

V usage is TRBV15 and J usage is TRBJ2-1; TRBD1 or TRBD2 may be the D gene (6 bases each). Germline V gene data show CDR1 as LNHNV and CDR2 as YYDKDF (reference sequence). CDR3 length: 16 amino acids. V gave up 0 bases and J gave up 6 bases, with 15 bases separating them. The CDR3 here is CATSRDLRGHFNEQFF. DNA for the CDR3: TGTGCCACCAGCAGAGATCTTCGGGGGCATTTCAATGAGCAGTTCTTC.

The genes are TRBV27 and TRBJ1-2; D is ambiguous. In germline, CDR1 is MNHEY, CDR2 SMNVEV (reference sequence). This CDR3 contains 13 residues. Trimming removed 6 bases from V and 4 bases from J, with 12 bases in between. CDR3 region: CASSLSGLYGYTF. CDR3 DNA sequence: TGTGCCAGCAGCCTATCAGGTCTCTATGGCTACACCTTC.

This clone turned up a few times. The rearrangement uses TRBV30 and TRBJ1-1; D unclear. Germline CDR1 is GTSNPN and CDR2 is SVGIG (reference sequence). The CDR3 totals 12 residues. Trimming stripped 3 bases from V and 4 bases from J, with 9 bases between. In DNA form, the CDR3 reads TGTGCCTGGAGGCTGGGTCGCACTGAAGCTTTCTTT. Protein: CAWRLGRTEAFF.

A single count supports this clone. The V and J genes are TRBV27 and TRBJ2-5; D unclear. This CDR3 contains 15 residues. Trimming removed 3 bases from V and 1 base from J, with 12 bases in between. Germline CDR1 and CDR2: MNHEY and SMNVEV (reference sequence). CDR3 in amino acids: CASSLGTAAQETQYF. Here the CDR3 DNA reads TGTGCCAGCAGTTTGGGAACCGCTGCCCAAGAGACCCAGTACTTC.